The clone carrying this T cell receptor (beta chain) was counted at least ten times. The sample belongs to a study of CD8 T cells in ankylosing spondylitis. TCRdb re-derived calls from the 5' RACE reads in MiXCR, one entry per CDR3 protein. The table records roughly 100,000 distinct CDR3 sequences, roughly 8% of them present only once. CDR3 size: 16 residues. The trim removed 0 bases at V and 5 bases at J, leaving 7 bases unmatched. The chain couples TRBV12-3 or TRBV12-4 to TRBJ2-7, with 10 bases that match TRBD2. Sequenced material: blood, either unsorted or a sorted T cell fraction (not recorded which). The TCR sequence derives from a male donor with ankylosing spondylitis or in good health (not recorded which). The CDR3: CASSLAPTSGNNEQYF. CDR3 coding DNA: TGTGCCAGCAGTTTAGCACCAACTAGCGGGAATAACGAGCAGTACTTC.